The entry below gives a single TCR beta chain sequence along with its context. Its target is not known. This CDR3 contains 18 residues. V lost 5 bases, J lost 3 bases, and 23 bases lay in between. Germline-derived CDR1 and CDR2 are MNHEY and SVGAGI. 5'RACE with constant-segment primers built TCRalpha and TCRbeta cDNA libraries with UMIs. TCRdb recomputed calls from the 5' RACE reads with MiXCR, one row per CDR3 protein. The sample yields 150,000 to 200,000 distinct CDR3 sequences, roughly 14% seen once. The data are from a study of T-cell memory formation after mild COVID-19. Looking at the study overall: Each donor largely had its own TCR clusters.

General study findings and limits: The main location of contracting CD4+ clones was CM and EM, and that of contracting CD8+ clones was EMRA. Balance between CD4 and CD8 was seen in clones contracting day 15 to 85, and a CD4+ lean was seen in later expanders.

This receptor was identified in an adult woman who had mild COVID-19 (a few samples of this study predate the infection). Cell type and time point are not known. Sequencing input: PBMCs or a T cell subset sorted from them (not recorded which). The chain combines TRBV6-5 with TRBJ2-1; D is unclear. For the CDR3, the DNA is TGTGCCAGCAGTCAGACCCGGGCCCTAATTCTAAACTACAATGAGCAGTTCTTC. Amino acids: CASSQTRALILNYNEQFF.